One sample yielded the 25 T cell receptor beta chains listed below, sequenced in a study of neoadjuvant nivolumab and ipilimumab in lung cancer. Sequencing used immunoSEQ multiplex PCR; TCRdb keeps in-frame clones, though not all of them. The data contain 30,000 or so clones, approximately 86% of them singletons. Specimen: tumor tissue, collected after neoadjuvant nivolumab, alone or with ipilimumab, at or shortly before surgery. These receptors were collected from an adult with non-small cell lung cancer.

The CDR3 is CASSLDLGAGNTIYF. The CDR3 nucleotides read TGTGCCAGCAGCTTAGACTTGGGGGCTGGAAACACCATATATTTT. The rearrangement links TRBV7-2 to TRBJ1-3; the D gene is possibly TRBD1 (5 bases). V shed 1 base and J shed 2 bases, with 9 bases lying between them. CDR1 SGHTA and CDR2 FQGNSA come from the germline V gene. This CDR3 is 15 amino acids long.

This chain uses TRBV2 with TRBJ1-2, with 11 bases identical to TRBD1. The germline V gene has CDR1 SNHLY and CDR2 FYNNEI. This CDR3 has 15 residues. Unmatched junction bases numbered 11, after V lost 6 bases and J lost 8 bases. This CDR3 reads CASSLRSGQGGGYTF. The CDR3 nucleotides are TGTGCCAGCAGCCTGAGATCGGGACAGGGGGGCGGCTACACCTTC.

The CDR3 DNA follows: TGCGCCAGCAGTGAGTCAGTTGGCGGGAGGATCCATGAGCAGTTCTTC. This translates into CASSESVGGRIHEQFF. V and J are TRBV10-2 and TRBJ2-1, with TRBD2 matching over 8 bases. The V and J ends lost 0 bases and 8 bases, in that order; junction bases with no gene match: 9. Germline lookup yields CDR1 WSHSY and CDR2 SAAADI. The CDR3 extends over 16 amino acids.

The chain recombines TRBV11-2 with TRBJ2-7, with D possibly called TRBD1 or TRBD2 (5 bases each). V gave up 3 bases and J gave up 2 bases, with 17 bases separating them. The CDR3 is 16 amino acids. Germline values: CDR1 SGHAT, CDR2 FQNNGV. The CDR3, as DNA: TGTGCCAGCAGCTTGGCAGCCGGGACCGCCACCTACGAGCAGTACTTC. Amino acid sequence: CASSLAAGTATYEQYF.

This clone was observed a single time. The chain has TRBV18 and TRBJ1-2; TRBD1 matches at 7 bases. Germline V lookup: CDR1 KGHSH, CDR2 LQKENI. The CDR3 has 14 residues. The V segment lost 6 bases and the J segment 6 bases; nucleotides outside the gene matches: 10. DNA of the CDR3: TGTGCCAGCTCCCTTGCTGAACAGGGGAATGGCTACACCTTC. Its translation: CASSLAEQGNGYTF.

The chain employs TRBV11-1 and TRBJ2-3, with D uncertain. CDR3 length: 13 amino acids. The V gene's germline CDR1 is SGHAT and CDR2 FQDESV (reference sequence). Trimming left V 2 bases short and J 6 bases short, with 9 bases between. CDR3 protein: CASSLREDDTQYF. DNA of the CDR3: TGTGCCAGCAGCTTAAGAGAAGATGATACGCAGTATTTT.

This sequence joins TRBV5-1 and TRBJ1-1, with TRBD1 as a possible D gene (6 bases). Germline CDR1 is SGHRS and CDR2 is YFSETQ. The V and J ends lost 4 bases and 3 bases respectively, with 13 bases between them. The CDR3 extends over 14 amino acids. For the CDR3, the DNA is TGCGCCAGCAGCACGATGGGGGGCCACACTGAAGCTTTCTTT. It codes for CASSTMGGHTEAFF.

This chain links TRBV6-1 with TRBJ2-7; D gene uncertain. Between the trimmed V and J ends, which lost 4 bases and 2 bases, there was a span of 15 bases. CDR3 length: 15 amino acids. CDR1 and CDR2 (germline): MNHNS, SASEGT. CDR3 in DNA: TGTGCCAGCAGTGGAGGCTGGGGTCTAGCCTACGAGCAGTACTTC. Amino acids: CASSGGWGLAYEQYF.

The chain is built from TRBV28 and TRBJ1-2; 9 bases map to TRBD1. There are 18 residues in the CDR3. Germline V gives CDR1 MDHEN, CDR2 SYDVKM. Trimming cost V 10 bases and J 1 base; bases outside gene matches: 19. The DNA for the CDR3 is TGTGCCACCTCCGGGACAGGGTACGTGGGGCCCGGTAACTATGGCTACACCTTC. The encoded protein is CATSGTGYVGPGNYGYTF.

In its sample, this clone was seen once. The rearrangement uses TRBV6-5 and TRBJ2-7, with D tentatively TRBD2 (6 bases). The V gene lost 0 bases and the J gene lost 0 bases, with 12 bases spanning the gap. There are 16 residues in the CDR3. CDR1 MNHEY and CDR2 SVGAGI come from the germline V gene. The CDR3 DNA sequence: TGTGCCAGCAGTTACTCGAGGCTAGCGTCCTCCTACGAGCAGTACTTC. It yields the protein CASSYSRLASSYEQYF.

The genes are TRBV30 and TRBJ1-1; D is unresolved. The CDR3 is 12 residues long. Trimming pared 3 bases from V and 1 base from J, leaving 6 bases between. CDR1 is GTSNPN and CDR2 is SVGIG in the germline V gene (reference sequence). This chain's CDR3 is CAWSQWNTEAFF. The CDR3 DNA follows: TGTGCCTGGAGCCAGTGGAACACTGAAGCTTTCTTT.

This sequence joins TRBV29-1 and TRBJ1-2; the D is unclear. The V gene lost 3 bases and the J gene lost 2 bases, with 7 bases spanning the gap. The CDR3 length is 12 residues. Germline V CDR1 and CDR2: SQVTM, ANQGSEA. As DNA, the CDR3 is TGCAGCGTTGAGGCGGAGAACTATGGCTACACCTTC. Translation: CSVEAENYGYTF.

This chain links TRBV6-5 with TRBJ2-5; D is possibly TRBD1 (5 bases). V was clipped by 6 bases and J by 5 bases, with 16 bases between them. The CDR3 is 14 amino acids. Germline loops: CDR1 MNHEY, CDR2 SVGAGI. CDR3 sequence reads: CASRPIGVRETQYF. The CDR3 DNA sequence: TGTGCCAGCAGACCGATAGGGGTTCGGGAGACCCAGTACTTC.

J is TRBJ1-4 and V is TRBV5-1; D call uncertain. Trimming shortened V by 3 bases and J by 0 bases, and 15 bases separated the two germline ends. Germline V gives CDR1 SGHRS, CDR2 YFSETQ. The CDR3 covers 17 residues. CDR3: CASSSGLMPATNEKLFF. CDR3 DNA: TGCGCCAGCAGCTCAGGACTGATGCCTGCAACTAATGAAAAACTGTTTTTT.

CDR3 amino acids: CASSYKQAGGYTF. CDR3 sequence (DNA): TGTGCCAGCAGTTACAAACAGGCGGGAGGCTACACCTTC. The V and J genes are TRBV6-5 and TRBJ1-2; the D gene is possibly TRBD1 (5 bases). Trimming shortened V by 2 bases and J by 8 bases, and 12 bases separated the two germline ends. CDR1 and CDR2 from the germline V gene are MNHEY and SVGAGI. The CDR3 extends over 13 amino acids.

V gene TRBV29-1 combines with J gene TRBJ2-1; D unclear. Trimming pared 6 bases from V and 0 bases from J, leaving 12 bases between. The CDR3 consists of 14 residues. Per the germline V gene, CDR1 is SQVTM and CDR2 is ANQGSEA. CDR3 sequence reads: CSVNELSSYNEQFF. In nucleotides, the CDR3 is TGCAGCGTGAATGAGCTAAGCTCCTACAATGAGCAGTTCTTC.

The chain couples TRBV18 to TRBJ1-6; perhaps TRBD1 as D (5 bases). CDR1 KGHSH and CDR2 LQKENI come from the germline V gene. This CDR3 has 16 amino acids. V lost 5 bases, J lost 5 bases, and 16 bases lay in between. The CDR3 DNA reads TGTGCCAGCTCATTAGGGACGCCCGGCAATAATTCACCCCTCCACTTT. Amino acid sequence: CASSLGTPGNNSPLHF.

J is TRBJ1-2 and V is TRBV25-1, with TRBD1 identical over 12 bases. Germline values: CDR1 MGHDK, CDR2 SYGVNS. J gave up 6 bases and V 5 bases, and 4 bases lay outside the gene matches. The CDR3 sequence is 14 residues long. In nucleotides, the CDR3 is TGTGCCAGCAGTACCCGGGACAGGGGGCATGGCTACACCTTC. The encoded protein is CASSTRDRGHGYTF.

The gene calls are TRBV7-2 and TRBJ2-2, with D perhaps TRBD1 or TRBD2 (6 bases each). Deletions cut 3 bases from V and 7 bases from J, with 15 bases between. The germline gives CDR1 SGHTA, CDR2 FQGNSA. CDR3 size: 15 residues. The CDR3 sequence is CASSFQWGAVGELFF. CDR3 nucleotide sequence: TGTGCCAGCAGCTTCCAGTGGGGGGCTGTCGGGGAGCTGTTTTTT.

The table lists this clone with a few counts. The V call is TRBV7-8, the J call TRBJ1-1; 7 positions match TRBD1. CDR3 size: 16 residues. Germline V lookup: CDR1 SGHVS, CDR2 FQNEAQ. V lost 5 bases to trimming and J lost 4 bases; unmatched junction nucleotides: 13. CDR3 in amino acids: CASSPTPHRGRTEAFF. CDR3 nucleotides: TGTGCCAGCAGCCCAACTCCTCACAGGGGTCGCACTGAAGCTTTCTTT.

This rearrangement joins TRBV30 to TRBJ1-4; D is unresolved. Trimming took off 5 bases at V and 3 bases at J, with 10 bases between the two ends. The CDR3 spans 13 residues. Germline V gene data show CDR1 as GTSNPN and CDR2 as SVGIG (reference sequence). This CDR3 is CAWGGSANEKLFF. The CDR3 nucleotides are TGTGCCTGGGGAGGTTCGGCTAATGAAAAACTGTTTTTT.

This rearrangement joins TRBV30 to TRBJ1-3; D is possibly TRBD1 (5 bases). The CDR3 covers 14 residues. CDR1 and CDR2 from the germline V gene are GTSNPN and SVGIG (reference sequence). V was trimmed by 2 bases and J by 1 base, leaving 9 bases between them. This CDR3 reads CAWSLGGSGNTIYF. CDR3 DNA sequence: TGTGCCTGGAGTCTGGGGGGTTCTGGAAACACCATATATTTT.

This chain joins TRBV11-2 and TRBJ1-2; perhaps TRBD1 as D (5 bases). Trimming removed 5 bases from V and 8 bases from J, with 18 bases in between. The CDR3 is made up of 14 amino acids. Germline lookup yields CDR1 SGHAT and CDR2 FQNNGV. CDR3 coding DNA: TGTGCCAGCAGCCATGCGCTCCAAAGGGGCGGCTACACCTTC. Translation: CASSHALQRGGYTF.

This rearrangement joins TRBV7-8 to TRBJ2-5; tentatively, D is TRBD1 (6 bases). Per germline, CDR1 SGHVS and CDR2 FQNEAQ. The CDR3 loop spans 18 amino acids. Trimming left V 5 bases short and J 1 base short, with 23 bases between. The CDR3 is CASSRHTWGTSPQETQYF. DNA of the CDR3: TGTGCCAGCAGCCGACACACGTGGGGGACATCTCCCCAAGAGACCCAGTACTTC.

V gene TRBV9 combines with J gene TRBJ2-2; 8 bases align to TRBD2. The ends lost 1 base at V and 4 bases at J; junction bases unmatched: 6. Germline V gene data show CDR1 as SGDLS and CDR2 as YYNGEE. The CDR3 loop spans 16 amino acids. CDR3 in DNA: TGTGCCAGCAGCGTAACCAGCGGGAGAAGCACCGGGGAGCTGTTTTTT. It translates to CASSVTSGRSTGELFF.